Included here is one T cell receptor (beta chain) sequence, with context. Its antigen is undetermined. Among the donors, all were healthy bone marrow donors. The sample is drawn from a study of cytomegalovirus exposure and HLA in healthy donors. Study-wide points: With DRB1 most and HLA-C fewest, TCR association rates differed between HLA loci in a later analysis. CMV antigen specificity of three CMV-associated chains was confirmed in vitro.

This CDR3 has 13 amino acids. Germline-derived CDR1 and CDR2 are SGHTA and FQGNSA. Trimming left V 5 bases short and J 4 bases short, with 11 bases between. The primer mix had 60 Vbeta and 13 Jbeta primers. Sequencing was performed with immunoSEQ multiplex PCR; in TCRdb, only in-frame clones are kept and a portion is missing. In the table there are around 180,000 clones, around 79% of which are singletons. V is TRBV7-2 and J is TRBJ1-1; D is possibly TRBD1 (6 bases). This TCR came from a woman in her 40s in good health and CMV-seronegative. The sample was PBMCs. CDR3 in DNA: TGTGCCAGCAGCGACACAGGGTTCACTGAAGCTTTCTTT. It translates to CASSDTGFTEAFF.